The T cell receptor beta chain under discussion was sequenced for a study of blood T cell repertoires in COVID-19. Sequencing used immunoSEQ multiplex PCR; TCRdb keeps in-frame clones, though not all of them. In the table there are roughly 60,000 clones, 88% of which are singletons. The V gene lost 2 bases and the J gene lost 6 bases, with 8 bases spanning the gap. The V gene's germline CDR1 is SEHNR and CDR2 FQNEAQ (reference sequence). The length of the CDR3 is 13 residues. This sequence was found in a man in his fifties or sixties with active COVID-19. The chain is built from TRBV7-9 and TRBJ2-1; maybe TRBD2 (5 bases). Sequenced: peripheral blood. CDR3 DNA: TGTGCCAGCAGCTTATCCAGCGGCAATGAGCAGTTCTTC. Encoded protein: CASSLSSGNEQFF.